This is a list of T cell receptor beta chains from one sample in a study. TCRdb reprocessed the 5' RACE reads with MiXCR, giving one entry per CDR3 protein. Of about 32,000 distinct CDR3 sequences in the sample, about a quarter were seen once. Sequenced input: tumor-infiltrating Tregs sorted from the breast tumor. These receptors came from a female donor with breast cancer. Both conserved end residues are part of each CDR3. Fields, in order: V gene, CDR3 length, CDR3 protein.

>TRBV7-3|16
CASSLTGGEGPNEQFF
>TRBV6-5|12
CASSYPGQPQHF
>TRBV7-6|15
CASSLAGETYNEQFF
>TRBV7-3|16
CASSLLGGRLYNEQFF
>TRBV19|16
CASSRILTVMNTEAFF
>TRBV2|12
CASSELSYEQYF
>TRBV9|15
CASSVQEGSSYEQYF
>TRBV6-5|13
CASRRTGGGEQYF
>TRBV4-1|13
CASSQTENTEAFF
>TRBV5-1|13
CASSPGGITEAFF
>TRBV4-1|19
CASSQDSGGLAGGSYEQFF
>TRBV11-2|16
CASSPRLAGGPPEQFF
>TRBV20-1|17
CSARDPGLAGGVDTQYF
>TRBV19|13
CASREQMNTEAFF
>TRBV2|13
CASSELAVGGYTF
>TRBV7-9|15
CASSSRLAGQETQYF
>TRBV19|14
CASSPWGTGVEQYF
>TRBV15|14
CATSRAEANYGYTF
>TRBV2|16
CASSVRGLAGDNEQFF
>TRBV7-3|14
CASSQDQNYSEQFF
>TRBV7-9|13
CASSLAGHNEQYF
>TRBV4-1|13
CASSQERAYEQYF
>TRBV10-3|15
CAISESRGVNCGYTF
>TRBV7-3|15
CASSPTSGGRHEQFF
>TRBV20-1|15
CSATSSGTAGYGQYF
>TRBV6-5|13
CVSSFSGRDEQYF
>TRBV28|14
CASSSDREIYEQYF
>TRBV12-3/TRBV12-4|14
CASSLQGADYGYTF
>TRBV6-5|15
CASSYGTGRNYGYTF
>TRBV10-3|15
CATDRGLASSNEQFF
>TRBV7-6|15
CASSPSSGPGDTQYF
>TRBV11-2|17
CASSRQASGTSTDTQYF
>TRBV20-1|14
CSARIQGGGYGYTF
>TRBV15|16
CATSREDPGRLGPQHF
>TRBV20-1|14
CSASGQTINTEAFF
>TRBV12-3/TRBV12-4|14
CASQLESSYNEQSF
>TRBV5-1|15
CASRYQVTADSPLRF
>TRBV12-3/TRBV12-4|14
CASSRLRGNTEAFF
>TRBV15|18
CATSSGRDRGFSNQPQHF
>TRBV6-5|16
CASSRGGTGKAYEQYF
>TRBV7-2|14
CASSSSGGNYGYTF